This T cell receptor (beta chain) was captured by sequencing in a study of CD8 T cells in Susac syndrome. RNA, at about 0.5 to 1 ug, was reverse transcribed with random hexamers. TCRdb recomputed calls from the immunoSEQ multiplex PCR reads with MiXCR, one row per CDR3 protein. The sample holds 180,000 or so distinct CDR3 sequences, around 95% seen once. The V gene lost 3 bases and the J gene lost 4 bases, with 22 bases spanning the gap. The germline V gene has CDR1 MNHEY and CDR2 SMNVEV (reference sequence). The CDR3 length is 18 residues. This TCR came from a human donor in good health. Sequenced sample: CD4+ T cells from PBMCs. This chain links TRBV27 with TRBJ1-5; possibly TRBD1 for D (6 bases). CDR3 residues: CASSFRGSRQAFNQPQHF. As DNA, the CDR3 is TGTGCCAGCAGTTTCCGGGGGAGCCGACAGGCTTTTAATCAGCCCCAGCATTTT.